A selection of T cell receptor beta chains follows, all from one sample in a study of tissue T cells after allogeneic stem cell transplantation. Profiling relied on immunoSEQ multiplex PCR, and the TCRdb table lists in-frame clones only, not all of them. The sample includes tens of thousands of clones, over 85% of them seen just once. The material was blood, obtained before transplantation. These receptors were obtained from a woman between 40 and 69 years old who later had graft-versus-host disease after an allogeneic stem cell transplant. The CDR3 runs from the conserved cysteine through the conserved F or W. A D gene is named only where the DNA matches it firmly. Some rows have no size entry. The others give once, few or many, or a class for an expanded clone.

cdr3_nt: TGTGCCAGCAGCCAAGAGCTTTTCGGTACGCAGTATTTT; cdr3_aa: CASSQELFGTQYF; clone_size: -; d_call: -; v_call: TRBV4-2; j_call: TRBJ2-3
cdr3_nt: TGTGCCAGCCACCCGGGGGACCGCAGGGGTGAGCAGTTCTTC; cdr3_aa: CASHPGDRRGEQFF; clone_size: -; d_call: -; v_call: TRBV6-5; j_call: TRBJ2-1
cdr3_nt: TGTGCCAGCAGCCCTATAGCGGCCCCCTTAGGGAATGAGCAGTTCTTC; cdr3_aa: CASSPIAAPLGNEQFF; clone_size: once; d_call: -; v_call: TRBV5-4; j_call: TRBJ2-1
cdr3_nt: TGCGCCAGCAGTAAGGGGGGGACTAGCGGGAAACCTTCCTACGAGCAGTACTTC; cdr3_aa: CASSKGGTSGKPSYEQYF; clone_size: -; d_call: TRBD2; v_call: TRBV5-1; j_call: TRBJ2-7
cdr3_nt: TGTGCCAGCAGTTTGTTAGGCACAGATACGCAGTATTTT; cdr3_aa: CASSLLGTDTQYF; clone_size: -; d_call: -; v_call: TRBV6-6; j_call: TRBJ2-3
cdr3_nt: TGTGCCAGCAGTCGGTACGGGACGGCCACCTACGAGCAGTACTTC; cdr3_aa: CASSRYGTATYEQYF; clone_size: -; d_call: -; v_call: TRBV2; j_call: TRBJ2-7
cdr3_nt: TGTGCCAGCAGCCCCGGGACAGACACGAACACCATATATTTT; cdr3_aa: CASSPGTDTNTIYF; clone_size: -; d_call: TRBD1; v_call: TRBV7-9; j_call: TRBJ1-3
cdr3_nt: TGTGCCAGCAGCCAAGTCCGGGACGAGCAGTACTTC; cdr3_aa: CASSQVRDEQYF; clone_size: -; d_call: -; v_call: TRBV3-1/TRBV3-2; j_call: TRBJ2-7
cdr3_nt: TGTGCCAGCAGCTTGCAGGGGGCGTATAATTCACCCCTCCACTTT; cdr3_aa: CASSLQGAYNSPLHF; clone_size: -; d_call: TRBD1; v_call: TRBV11-2; j_call: TRBJ1-6
cdr3_nt: TGTGCCAGCAGCAATAGCGGGAGCGGGGAGCTGTTTTTT; cdr3_aa: CASSNSGSGELFF; clone_size: few; d_call: TRBD2; v_call: TRBV7-9; j_call: TRBJ2-2
cdr3_nt: TGTGCCAGCAGTTATGGCGTGGTCGCAGATACGCAGTATTTT; cdr3_aa: CASSYGVVADTQYF; clone_size: -; d_call: -; v_call: TRBV6-6; j_call: TRBJ2-3
cdr3_nt: TGTGCCAGCGGCGGCCCGTTAAACACCGGGGAGCTGTTTTTT; cdr3_aa: CASGGPLNTGELFF; clone_size: once; d_call: -; v_call: TRBV9; j_call: TRBJ2-2
cdr3_nt: TGTGCCTGGAGTGAACCCGGGAAAACAGATACGCAGTATTTT; cdr3_aa: CAWSEPGKTDTQYF; clone_size: -; d_call: -; v_call: TRBV30; j_call: TRBJ2-3
cdr3_nt: TGTGCCAGCAGCACCTCCACAGTGATGAACACTGAAGCTTTCTTT; cdr3_aa: CASSTSTVMNTEAFF; clone_size: -; d_call: -; v_call: TRBV9; j_call: TRBJ1-1
cdr3_nt: TGTGCCAGTATTAGGGGCGCCACTGAAGCTTTCTTT; cdr3_aa: CASIRGATEAFF; clone_size: -; d_call: -; v_call: TRBV19; j_call: TRBJ1-1
cdr3_nt: TGTGCCACCAGTGATTTGGGGACCACAGATACGCAGTATTTT; cdr3_aa: CATSDLGTTDTQYF; clone_size: -; d_call: -; v_call: TRBV24-1; j_call: TRBJ2-3
cdr3_nt: TGTGCCAGCAGCTTCGCCACCGCCGGGGGACTAGCGGGCACAGATACGCAGTATTTT; cdr3_aa: CASSFATAGGLAGTDTQYF; clone_size: -; d_call: TRBD2; v_call: TRBV11-2; j_call: TRBJ2-3
cdr3_nt: TGTGCCAGCAGCCAAGTTCAAGCGGGAATGGCCAAAAACATTCAGTACTTC; cdr3_aa: CASSQVQAGMAKNIQYF; clone_size: once; d_call: TRBD2; v_call: TRBV3-1/TRBV3-2; j_call: TRBJ2-4
cdr3_nt: TGTGCCAGCAGCATCGGGACAGTTCCCTACAATGAGCAGTTCTTC; cdr3_aa: CASSIGTVPYNEQFF; clone_size: -; d_call: TRBD1; v_call: TRBV7-2; j_call: TRBJ2-1
cdr3_nt: TGTGCCAGCAGCCAAGGCGGACTAGCGCGAGCCAGAGATACGCAGTATTTT; cdr3_aa: CASSQGGLARARDTQYF; clone_size: -; d_call: TRBD2; v_call: TRBV3-1/TRBV3-2; j_call: TRBJ2-3
cdr3_nt: TGTGCCAGCAGGAGGCAGGAGCCCCGGGTTTATTTT; cdr3_aa: CASRRQEPRVYF; clone_size: -; d_call: -; v_call: TRBV2; j_call: TRBJ2-3
cdr3_nt: TGTGCCAGCTCACCAGGGCGGAGTCGGGACACTGAAGCTTTCTTT; cdr3_aa: CASSPGRSRDTEAFF; clone_size: -; d_call: -; v_call: TRBV18; j_call: TRBJ1-1
cdr3_nt: TGTGCCGCCACCGGGACGGCCCTTTACAATGAGCAGTTCTTC; cdr3_aa: CAATGTALYNEQFF; clone_size: few; d_call: -; v_call: TRBV15; j_call: TRBJ2-1
cdr3_nt: TGTGCCAGCAGCTTAGCAGCGGGAGAAGCCGGGGAGCTGTTTTTT; cdr3_aa: CASSLAAGEAGELFF; clone_size: -; d_call: TRBD2; v_call: TRBV7-9; j_call: TRBJ2-2
cdr3_nt: TGTGCCAGTAGTATTGGACTAGTGGTTCGGGAGACCCAGTACTTC; cdr3_aa: CASSIGLVVRETQYF; clone_size: -; d_call: TRBD2; v_call: TRBV19; j_call: TRBJ2-5
cdr3_nt: TGTGCCAGCAGAGCGCCCAGGGGGCGGGAAACAGATACGCAGTATTTT; cdr3_aa: CASRAPRGRETDTQYF; clone_size: -; d_call: TRBD1; v_call: TRBV25-1; j_call: TRBJ2-3
cdr3_nt: TGTGCCACCAGTGACACGGGGCGGGGGGAGCTGTTTTTT; cdr3_aa: CATSDTGRGELFF; clone_size: -; d_call: -; v_call: TRBV24-1; j_call: TRBJ2-2
cdr3_nt: TGCAGCGTTGAGGCTAGCGAGGGCACAGATACGCAGTATTTT; cdr3_aa: CSVEASEGTDTQYF; clone_size: -; d_call: -; v_call: TRBV29-1; j_call: TRBJ2-3
cdr3_nt: TGTGCCAGCAGCGCATATCCTAGCGGGGGACCCTACGAGCAGTACTTC; cdr3_aa: CASSAYPSGGPYEQYF; clone_size: -; d_call: TRBD2; v_call: TRBV5-6; j_call: TRBJ2-7
cdr3_nt: TGTGCCAGCAGCACCCGTACTAGTCCCTCGTACTTC; cdr3_aa: CASSTRTSPSYF; clone_size: -; d_call: -; v_call: TRBV28; j_call: TRBJ2-7
cdr3_nt: TGTGCCAGCAGCCCCCGGACAGGGTTTGATGGAAACACCATATATTTT; cdr3_aa: CASSPRTGFDGNTIYF; clone_size: -; d_call: TRBD1; v_call: TRBV9; j_call: TRBJ1-3
cdr3_nt: TGTGCCAGCAGCCAGGACAGGGGTGAGACCCAGTACTTC; cdr3_aa: CASSQDRGETQYF; clone_size: -; d_call: TRBD1; v_call: TRBV11-2; j_call: TRBJ2-5
cdr3_nt: TGTGCCAGCAGTTCAATATACCGGACAGGGAATAATGAGCAGTTCTTC; cdr3_aa: CASSSIYRTGNNEQFF; clone_size: -; d_call: TRBD1; v_call: TRBV28; j_call: TRBJ2-1
cdr3_nt: TGTGCCAGCAGTTACAAAGGTAGCAATCAGCCCCAGCATTTT; cdr3_aa: CASSYKGSNQPQHF; clone_size: -; d_call: -; v_call: TRBV6-6; j_call: TRBJ1-5
cdr3_nt: TGTGCTAGCAGTCGGGGCTTTGTCCTGGAGACCCAGTACTTC; cdr3_aa: CASSRGFVLETQYF; clone_size: -; d_call: -; v_call: TRBV7-7; j_call: TRBJ2-5
cdr3_nt: TGTGCCAGCAGCCAAGAGTACCGGAACACTGAAGCTTTCTTT; cdr3_aa: CASSQEYRNTEAFF; clone_size: -; d_call: -; v_call: TRBV4-2; j_call: TRBJ1-1
cdr3_nt: TGTGCCACCAGCGGTCGACAGGGGGAGAACACTGAAGCTTTCTTT; cdr3_aa: CATSGRQGENTEAFF; clone_size: once; d_call: TRBD1; v_call: TRBV15; j_call: TRBJ1-1
cdr3_nt: TGCGCCAGCAGCCAAGTCCCTAGCGGGAGCTCCTACAATGAGCAGTTCTTC; cdr3_aa: CASSQVPSGSSYNEQFF; clone_size: -; d_call: TRBD2; v_call: TRBV4-3; j_call: TRBJ2-1
cdr3_nt: TGTGCCAGCAGCTTACTACGACCGGACACCGGGGAGCTGTTTTTT; cdr3_aa: CASSLLRPDTGELFF; clone_size: -; d_call: -; v_call: TRBV6-2/TRBV6-3; j_call: TRBJ2-2
cdr3_nt: TGTGCCAGCAGCTTAGCGCGTACAGGGGGGACAGATACGCAGTATTTT; cdr3_aa: CASSLARTGGTDTQYF; clone_size: -; d_call: TRBD1; v_call: TRBV7-6; j_call: TRBJ2-3
cdr3_nt: TGCGCCAGCAGCTTGGTTCCACGGGAGGATTTAGAGACCCAGTACTTC; cdr3_aa: CASSLVPREDLETQYF; clone_size: -; d_call: TRBD2; v_call: TRBV5-1; j_call: TRBJ2-5
cdr3_nt: TGTGCCACCCTTGGACTAGCGGCTTACAATGAGCAGTTCTTC; cdr3_aa: CATLGLAAYNEQFF; clone_size: -; d_call: TRBD2; v_call: TRBV28; j_call: TRBJ2-1
cdr3_nt: TGTGCCAGCAGTTCGACCGATGGAGATACGCAGTATTTT; cdr3_aa: CASSSTDGDTQYF; clone_size: -; d_call: -; v_call: TRBV11-3; j_call: TRBJ2-3
cdr3_nt: TGTGCCAGCAGCGAGCCCTTAGGGAGCTCCTACAATGAGCAGTTCTTC; cdr3_aa: CASSEPLGSSYNEQFF; clone_size: -; d_call: -; v_call: TRBV9; j_call: TRBJ2-1
cdr3_nt: TGCGCCAGCAGCTTGCGCCGCACAGATACGCAGTATTTT; cdr3_aa: CASSLRRTDTQYF; clone_size: -; d_call: -; v_call: TRBV5-1; j_call: TRBJ2-3
cdr3_nt: TGTGCCAGCAGTGAACAGTTGGACTATGGCTACACCTTC; cdr3_aa: CASSEQLDYGYTF; clone_size: -; d_call: -; v_call: TRBV25-1; j_call: TRBJ1-2
cdr3_nt: TGTGCCAGCAGCCAAGGCCGGGACAGGGTAGGGGAGCAGTACTTC; cdr3_aa: CASSQGRDRVGEQYF; clone_size: -; d_call: TRBD1; v_call: TRBV4-2; j_call: TRBJ2-7
cdr3_nt: TGTGCCAGCACCAGGGGACAGGGGGTCTATGGCTACACCTTC; cdr3_aa: CASTRGQGVYGYTF; clone_size: -; d_call: TRBD1; v_call: TRBV6-5; j_call: TRBJ1-2
cdr3_nt: TGTGCCAGCAGCAACAGTCCCGGGACAGGGGTGTGCACTGAAGCTTTCTTT; cdr3_aa: CASSNSPGTGVCTEAFF; clone_size: -; d_call: -; v_call: TRBV21-1; j_call: TRBJ1-1
cdr3_nt: TGTGCCAGCAGCTTGACCAGCGGCCACGAGCAGTACTTC; cdr3_aa: CASSLTSGHEQYF; clone_size: -; d_call: -; v_call: TRBV5-4; j_call: TRBJ2-7
cdr3_nt: TGTGCCAGCAGTCCAATGGACACTGAAGCTTTCTTT; cdr3_aa: CASSPMDTEAFF; clone_size: -; d_call: -; v_call: TRBV11-2; j_call: TRBJ1-1
cdr3_nt: TGTGCCATCAGTGAGACAGGGCACAATCAGCCCCAGCATTTT; cdr3_aa: CAISETGHNQPQHF; clone_size: -; d_call: -; v_call: TRBV10-3; j_call: TRBJ1-5
cdr3_nt: TGTGCCAGCCAACAGGGTAACACTGAAGCTTTCTTT; cdr3_aa: CASQQGNTEAFF; clone_size: -; d_call: -; v_call: TRBV19; j_call: TRBJ1-1
cdr3_nt: TGTGCCAGCAGCGCACAACTAGCGGGAGCAGAGACCCAGTACTTC; cdr3_aa: CASSAQLAGAETQYF; clone_size: -; d_call: TRBD2; v_call: TRBV9; j_call: TRBJ2-5